This T cell receptor beta chain was identified during a study of blood T cell repertoires in COVID-19 (dated by TCRdb to about 2020). Background on the whole study: Samples from collaborators originated in the United States, Italy and Spain and spanned both the acute and convalescent phases of COVID-19. The material from the prospective study consisted of cDNA or gDNA derived from T cells, B-cell-depleted T cells, or PBMCs. The dataset comprised deeply sampled blood TCRbeta repertoires from subjects exposed to, actively infected with, or recovered from COVID-19. The repertoires were released in a freely available public database meant as a resource for research on the immune response to SARS-CoV-2. The samples were drawn from the first 160 participants of the ongoing ImmuneRACE study and from under 1,500 subjects provided by 6 global collaborators. Nearly every sample came with metadata listing a de-identified subject ID, COVID-19 status, age in years and sex. Where HLA class I and class II types were available, the types were taken from metadata supplied by the sample provider, not from assay-based typing. Overall results and qualifications from the work: The quantity of clinical and demographic metadata differed by source and by participant and was supplied without curation.

With respect to this clone: What antigen it recognizes has not been identified. Qualities for individual bases were not recorded, and no much larger clone is one base off.

TCRbeta CDR3 regions were amplified from genomic DNA by means of the immunoSEQ Assay, a bias-controlled multiplex PCR. On the authors' methods: The number of nucleated cells in each sample was estimated by amplification of reference gene primers within the assay. Sequence reads were collapsed and filtered to measure the absolute abundance of every unique TCRbeta CDR3 rearrangement. For each sample, productive Simpson clonality was calculated as the square root of Simpson's diversity index over productive rearrangements. In its TCRdb copy, this immuneACCESS table keeps in-frame sequences only and misses some clones. Where compared with another copy, unresolved V genes explain less than half of these, and the others have no known cause. V, J and clone size were drawn from that table, and D and trimming were deduced from the DNA. Counted in this sample were around 76,000 clones; 65% to 85% of them appeared once. 13% of the sample comes from the top ten.

One collaborating source in Seattle enrolled patients while the patients were actively infected and followed the patients over time throughout the course of disease. The collaborating institutions used their own protocols to collect whole blood in K2EDTA tubes. For TCRbeta analysis, collaborators shipped samples as frozen whole blood, isolated PBMCs, or DNA extracted from either of those sample types. The CDR3, cysteine through phenylalanine, is 15 amino acids long. Just CDR3 DNA is preserved here, 45 bases in frame from base 1. Trimmed from V: 0 bases; trimmed from J: 7 bases; junction bases lacking a gene match: 4. The germline V gene sets CDR1 to SNHLY and CDR2 to FYNNEI.

The receptor was isolated from a man aged 50 or older with COVID-19, enrolled during active disease. The sequencing input was peripheral blood. The rearranged chain carries TRBV2 and TRBJ1-2; 11 bases in the junction line up with TRBD1. The base sequence is TGTGCCAGCAGTGAAGCGGTTGGGACAGGGGGTGGCTACACCTTC. Its amino acids are CASSEAVGTGGGYTF.